The following is a TCR beta chain sequence with its context. Its antigen is not known. Unique molecular identifiers were attached to individual cDNA molecules. TCRdb re-derived calls from the 5' RACE reads in MiXCR, one entry per CDR3 protein. The data contain roughly 30,000 distinct CDR3 sequences, 5.5% to 7% of them singletons. The sample originates from a study of early T cells in non-severe SARS-CoV-2 infection. This CDR3 is 13 amino acids long. CDR1 and CDR2 from the germline V gene are MNHEY and SVGEGT. The V gene lost 5 bases and the J gene lost 9 bases, with 16 bases spanning the gap. Notes on the study in general: Clonotype matching in VDJdb favored anti-spike CD8 responses and did not capture private and CD4 specificities.

The receptor's source is an adult who was a healthcare worker with PCR-confirmed SARS-CoV-2 infection or an uninfected control (not recorded which). Material for sequencing was whole blood. The J gene is TRBJ1-2, the V gene TRBV6-2 or TRBV6-3; D not resolved. In nucleotides, the CDR3 is TGTGCCAGCAGTAACGGACCCTCGCGGAGCTACACCTTC. Protein: CASSNGPSRSYTF.